This TCR beta chain comes out of a study of blood T cell repertoires in COVID-19. Study as a whole: T cells, B-cell-depleted T cells, or PBMCs provided the cDNA or gDNA that served as material.

Only in-frame clones appear in the TCRdb table, and some are missing; sequencing was by immunoSEQ multiplex PCR. The sample includes 250,000 to 400,000 clones, about 91% of them seen just once. CDR1 and CDR2 from the germline V gene are SGHTA and FQGNSA. The CDR3 contains 15 residues. The V end lost 5 bases, the J end lost 4 bases, and 15 bases lay between the germline ends. Seattle participants joined during active infection and were tracked over time. The V and J genes are TRBV7-2 and TRBJ1-5, with a possible D match to TRBD1 (6 bases). This TCR came from a woman in her 30s with COVID-19, enrolled during active disease. The specimen sequenced was peripheral blood. CDR3 loop: CASSSGGGGNQPQHF. CDR3 coding DNA: TGTGCCAGCAGCAGCGGAGGGGGGGGTAATCAGCCCCAGCATTTT.